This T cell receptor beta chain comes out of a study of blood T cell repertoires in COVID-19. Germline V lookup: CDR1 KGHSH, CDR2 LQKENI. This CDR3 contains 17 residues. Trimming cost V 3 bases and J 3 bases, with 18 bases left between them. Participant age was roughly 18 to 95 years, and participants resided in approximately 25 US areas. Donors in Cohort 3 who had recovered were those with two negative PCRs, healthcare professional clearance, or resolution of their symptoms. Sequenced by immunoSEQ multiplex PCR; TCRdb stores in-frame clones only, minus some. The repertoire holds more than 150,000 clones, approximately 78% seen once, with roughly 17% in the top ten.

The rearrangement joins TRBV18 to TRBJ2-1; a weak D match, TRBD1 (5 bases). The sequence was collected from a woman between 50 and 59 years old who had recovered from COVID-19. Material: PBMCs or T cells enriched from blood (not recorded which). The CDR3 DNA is TGTGCCAGCTCACCTCTGGAGTCCTCCCAGGGCTACAATGAGCAGTTCTTC. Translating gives CASSPLESSQGYNEQFF. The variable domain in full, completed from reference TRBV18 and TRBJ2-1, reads NAGVMQNPRHLVRRRGQEARLRCSPMKGHSHVYWYRQLPEEGLKFMVYLQKENIIDESGMPKERFSAEFPKEGPSILRIQQVVRGDSAAYFCASSPLESSQGYNEQFFGPGTRLTVL.